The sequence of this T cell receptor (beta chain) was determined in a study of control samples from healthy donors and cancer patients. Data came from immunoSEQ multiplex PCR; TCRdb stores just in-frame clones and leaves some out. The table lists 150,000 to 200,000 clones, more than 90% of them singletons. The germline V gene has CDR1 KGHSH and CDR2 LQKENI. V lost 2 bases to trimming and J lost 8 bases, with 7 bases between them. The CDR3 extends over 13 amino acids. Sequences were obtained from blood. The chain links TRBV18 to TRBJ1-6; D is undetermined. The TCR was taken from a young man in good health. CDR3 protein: CASSPGQDSPLHF. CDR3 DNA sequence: TGTGCCAGCTCACCAGGGCAGGATTCACCCCTCCACTTT. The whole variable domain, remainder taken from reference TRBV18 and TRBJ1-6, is NAGVMQNPRHLVRRRGQEARLRCSPMKGHSHVYWYRQLPEEGLKFMVYLQKENIIDESGMPKERFSAEFPKEGPSILRIQQVVRGDSAAYFCASSPGQDSPLHFGNGTRLTVT.